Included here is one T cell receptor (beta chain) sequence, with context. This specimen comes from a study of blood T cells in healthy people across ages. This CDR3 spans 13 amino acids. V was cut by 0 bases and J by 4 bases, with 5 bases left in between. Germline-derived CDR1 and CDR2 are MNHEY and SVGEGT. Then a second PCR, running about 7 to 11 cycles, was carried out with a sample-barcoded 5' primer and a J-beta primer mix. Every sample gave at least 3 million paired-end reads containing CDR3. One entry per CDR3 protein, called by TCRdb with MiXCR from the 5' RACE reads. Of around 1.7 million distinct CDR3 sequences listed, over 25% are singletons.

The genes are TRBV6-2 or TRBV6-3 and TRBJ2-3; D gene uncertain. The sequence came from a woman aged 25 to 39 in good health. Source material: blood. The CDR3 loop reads CASSYSEADTQYF. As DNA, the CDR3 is TGTGCCAGCAGTTACTCCGAAGCAGATACGCAGTATTTT.